This T cell receptor beta chain was found in a study of cytomegalovirus exposure and HLA in healthy donors. Whole-study findings and limits: Donors belonging to an Asian-associated ancestry cluster reportedly showed fewer N-insertions in productive TCRs than the approximately 680-donor mean, according to what a later analysis found. Looking again later, the authors saw that most CMV-associated TCR beta chains seemed HLA-restricted.

The CDR3 is 15 residues long. 13 Jbeta primers and 60 Vbeta primers were used for the PCR. Only in-frame clones appear in the TCRdb table, and some are missing; sequencing was by immunoSEQ multiplex PCR. Of roughly 180,000 clones in the sample, 80% were seen once. With regard to this clone: Antigen unknown.

V and J are TRBV12-2 and TRBJ2-7; TRBD2 is the table's D call and was not checked against the DNA. TRBV12-2 constitutes a pseudogene. The source material was PBMCs. The receptor's source is a man aged 30-40 years in good health and CMV-seronegative. The DNA for the CDR3 is TGTGCAAGTCGCTTGCGGGGTGGGGGGTCTTACGAGCAGTACTTC. Translating gives CASRLRGGGSYEQYF.